This T cell receptor beta chain was obtained from a study of blood T cells in healthy people across ages. Study conclusions and caveats: No conclusive comparison of naive versus antigen-experienced cells was possible with unsorted PBMCs.

A note on this clonotype: Its target is not known.

Germline CDR1 is DFQATT and CDR2 is SNEGSKA (reference sequence). V lost 5 bases and J lost 1; bases outside the gene matches: 19. This CDR3 is built from 20 residues. PCR was performed a second time for about 7 to 11 cycles using a sample-barcoded 5' primer and a J-beta primer mix. In TCRdb, the 5' RACE reads were re-called with MiXCR into one record per CDR3 protein. The table lists roughly 1.7 million distinct CDR3 sequences, roughly 32% of them singletons. The rearrangement links TRBV20-1 to TRBJ2-7, with TRBD2 matching over 14 bases. This clonotype was obtained from a woman in her 30s in good health. Sequences were obtained from blood. The CDR3 DNA follows: TGCAGTGCTGGTTTCTCCACCGGGACTAGCGGGAGAAGTGATTCCTACGAGCAGTACTTC. This codes for CSAGFSTGTSGRSDSYEQYF.